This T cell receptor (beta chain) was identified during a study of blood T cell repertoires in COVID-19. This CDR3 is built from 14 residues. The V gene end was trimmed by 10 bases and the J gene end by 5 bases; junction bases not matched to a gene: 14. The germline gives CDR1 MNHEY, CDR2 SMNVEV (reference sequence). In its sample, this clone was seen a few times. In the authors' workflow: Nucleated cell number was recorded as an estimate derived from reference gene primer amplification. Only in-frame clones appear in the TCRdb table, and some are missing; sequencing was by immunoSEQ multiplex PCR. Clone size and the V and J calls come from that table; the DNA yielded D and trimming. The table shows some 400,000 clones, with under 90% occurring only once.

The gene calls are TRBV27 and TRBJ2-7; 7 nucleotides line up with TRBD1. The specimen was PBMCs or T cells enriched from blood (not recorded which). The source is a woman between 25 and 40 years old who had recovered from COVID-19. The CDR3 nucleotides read TGTGCCACCGGACCGGGTCAAGGGGGCCACGAGCAGTACTTC. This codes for CATGPGQGGHEQYF.